A single sample gave rise to the 18 T cell receptor beta chains below, sequenced in a study of T cells in Graves' hyperthyroidism and ophthalmopathy (dated by TCRdb to between 2018 and 2021). The receptor library was made with multiplex PCR. Sequencing instrument: Illumina HiSeq 2000. The TCR beta CDR3 regions were amplified from RNA transcripts. The TCR CDR3 was subjected to a first round of RT-PCR using the HTBI primer set and the Qiagen OneStep RT-PCR kit. Through fastp at Q25 and MiXCR, TCRdb rebuilt clones from the public reads, retaining in-frame beta chains. Rows matching on CDR3 protein sequence are summarized as one entry with the most common DNA and genes. This sample holds 690,000 or so distinct CDR3 sequences; around 20% were observed only once. The ten largest clonotypes hold roughly 17% of the sample. The sequenced material came from blood. The receptors derive from a woman aged 45-59 years with Graves' hyperthyroidism that later progressed to Graves' ophthalmopathy.

This clonotype was found many times. The J gene is TRBJ2-5, the V gene TRBV2; 8 bases agree with TRBD2. Germline V CDR1 and CDR2: SNHLY, FYNNEI. This CDR3 spans 16 amino acids. V was pared by 6 bases and J by 1 base, with 10 bases of the junction left unmatched. In DNA form, the CDR3 reads TGTGCCAGCAGCTACAACGTAGCGGGGCCCCAAGAGACCCAGTACTTC. Translated, it gives CASSYNVAGPQETQYF. Using reference TRBV2 and TRBJ2-5 for the parts outside the CDR3, the full variable domain is EPEVTQTPSHQVTQMGQEVILRCVPISNHLYFYWYRQILGQKVEFLVSFYNNEISEKSEIFDDQFSVERPDGSNFTLKIRSTKLEDSAMYFCASSYNVAGPQETQYFGPGTRLLVL.

J is TRBJ1-2 and V is TRBV6-1; perhaps TRBD1 as D (5 bases). The CDR3 contains 12 residues. Trimming shortened V by 5 bases and J by 9 bases, and 13 bases separated the two germline ends. The germline V gene encodes CDR1 MNHNS and CDR2 SASEGT. DNA of the CDR3: TGTGCCAGCAGTCGTCGAAGGGGTCGCTACACCTTC. As protein: CASSRRRGRYTF.

This clonotype was detected only a few times. This chain joins TRBV7-9 and TRBJ1-2; D is perhaps TRBD1 (5 bases). Trimming shortened V by 8 bases and J by 7 bases, and 14 bases separated the two germline ends. Germline CDR1 and CDR2: SEHNR and FQNEAQ (reference sequence). The CDR3 covers 12 residues. DNA for the CDR3: TGTGCCAGCGGAGTGGGGCAGTCTGGCTACACCTTC. The encoded protein is CASGVGQSGYTF. Combining the CDR3 with reference TRBV7-9 and TRBJ1-2 gives the whole variable domain DTGVSQNPRHKITKRGQNVTFRCDPISEHNRLYWYRQTLGQGPEFLTYFQNEAQLEKSRLLSDRFSAERPKGSFSTLEIQRTEQGDSAMYLCASGVGQSGYTFGSGTRLTVV.

The chain uses TRBV5-1 and TRBJ1-4; 8 bases agree with TRBD1. There are 15 residues in the CDR3. The junction had 9 bases not matched to a gene; V was cut back by 7 bases and J by 4 bases. Looked up from germline, CDR1 is SGHRS and CDR2 is YFSETQ. The CDR3 here is CASGRQGPYNEKLFF. Here the CDR3 DNA reads TGCGCCAGCGGCCGACAGGGGCCCTATAATGAAAAACTGTTTTTT.

This clonotype was observed many times. The chain is built from TRBV7-2 and TRBJ1-1; no reliable D call. The V gene's germline CDR1 is SGHTA and CDR2 FQGNSA. The germline V and J ends were trimmed by 3 bases and 3 bases, with 11 bases remaining between them. This CDR3 has 14 amino acids. The CDR3 bases are TGTGCCAGCAGCTTGGACTTCTCAGACACTGAAGCTTTCTTT. Translated: CASSLDFSDTEAFF. The full variable domain, completed using reference TRBV7-2 and TRBJ1-1, is GAGVSQSPSNKVTEKGKDVELRCDPISGHTALYWYRQSLGQGLEFLIYFQGNSAPDKSGLPSDRFSAERTGGSVSTLTIQRTQQEDSAVYLCASSLDFSDTEAFFGQGTRLTVV.

The chain links TRBV28 to TRBJ1-2, with TRBD1 matching 9 bases. CDR1 and CDR2 (germline): MDHEN, SYDVKM. The CDR3 is 15 amino acids. J lost 4 bases, V lost 3 bases, and 6 bases had no gene match. The CDR3: CASSFNRGRFYGYTF. The CDR3 region has the DNA TGTGCCAGCAGTTTCAACAGGGGGCGGTTCTATGGCTACACCTTC.

The CDR3: CASSQVPFRPNEKLFF. CDR3 DNA sequence: TGCGCCAGCAGCCAAGTTCCCTTTAGGCCTAATGAAAAACTGTTTTTT. The V call is TRBV4-3, the J call TRBJ1-4; D gene uncertain. Germline CDR1 reads LGHNA; CDR2 reads YSLEER. V was trimmed by 1 base and J by 3 bases, leaving 12 bases between them. CDR3 size: 16 residues.

The chain couples TRBV7-3 to TRBJ2-1; D not certain. The CDR3 is made up of 15 amino acids. Germline assignment: CDR1 SGHTA and CDR2 FQGTGA. The ends were cut back, 2 bases at V and 1 base at J, with 9 bases in the middle. The CDR3 nucleotides read TGTGCCAGCAGCTTAGTGTCAAATTCCTACAATGAGCAGTTCTTC. This translates into CASSLVSNSYNEQFF. Based on the CDR3 plus reference TRBV7-3 and TRBJ2-1, the full variable domain is GAGVSQTPSNKVTEKGKYVELRCDPISGHTALYWYRQSLGQGPEFLIYFQGTGAADDSGLPNDRFFAVRPEGSVSTLKIQRTERGDSAVYLCASSLVSNSYNEQFFGPGTRLTVL.

V gene TRBV6-6 combines with J gene TRBJ1-2; D is possibly TRBD1 (6 bases). Trimming removed 2 bases from V and 7 bases from J, with 20 bases in between. The CDR3 spans 16 residues. Germline loops: CDR1 MNHNY, CDR2 SVGAGI (reference sequence). CDR3 amino acids: CASSYKGGSGLLGYTF. In DNA, the CDR3 is TGTGCCAGCAGTTACAAGGGGGGAAGCGGACTACTTGGCTACACCTTC.

This rearrangement joins TRBV7-9 to TRBJ1-5; 9 nucleotides line up with TRBD1. In germline, CDR1 is SEHNR, CDR2 FQNEAQ (reference sequence). V lost 10 bases, J lost 0 bases, and 22 bases stayed unmatched. The length of the CDR3 is 20 residues. CDR3 protein: CATQRAGDRAFPYSNQPQHF. The CDR3 region has the DNA TGTGCCACCCAAAGGGCTGGGGACAGGGCCTTCCCCTATAGCAATCAGCCCCAGCATTTT.

This clonotype turned up a few times. V and J are TRBV6-5 and TRBJ2-2, with 12 positions matching TRBD2. CDR1 MNHEY and CDR2 SVGAGI come from the germline V gene. With 0 bases clipped from V and 6 bases from J, the junction kept 2 bases outside the gene matches. The CDR3 is 16 amino acids. In DNA, the CDR3 is TGTGCCAGCAGTTACTCGCCTAGCGGGGGGGCCGGGGAGCTGTTTTTT. Translating gives CASSYSPSGGAGELFF.

This clonotype was counted a few times. The junction departs from the called germline gene at one end, perhaps through a read error. DNA for the CDR3: TGTGCCAGCAGCCTAGCAATGGAGGGGAATGAAAAACTGTTTTTT. This encodes CASSLAMEGNEKLFF. The rearrangement uses TRBV7-9 and TRBJ1-4, with D perhaps matching TRBD1 (5 bases). The germline V gene encodes CDR1 SEHNR and CDR2 FQNEAQ (reference sequence). This CDR3 region has 15 residues.

This clonotype has just a few counts. The chain links TRBV5-4 to TRBJ2-5; the match to TRBD2 covers 8 bases. This CDR3 region has 15 residues. The germline V gene encodes CDR1 SGHNT and CDR2 YYREEE (reference sequence). The ends lost 4 bases at V and 4 bases at J; junction bases unmatched: 9. The CDR3: CASSRGGGGIETQYF. The CDR3 DNA follows: TGTGCCAGCAGCCGGGGGGGGGGCGGAATAGAGACCCAGTACTTC.

The rearrangement joins TRBV7-9 to TRBJ2-7; D call uncertain. CDR3 length equals 12 residues. The germline V and J ends were trimmed by 4 bases and 2 bases, with 6 bases remaining between them. Germline values: CDR1 SEHNR, CDR2 FQNEAQ (reference sequence). In nucleotides, the CDR3 is TGTGCCAGCAGCTGGGAAACCTACGAGCAGTACTTC. It yields the protein CASSWETYEQYF.

V gene TRBV7-3 combines with J gene TRBJ2-1; D is perhaps TRBD2 (6 bases). The V gene lost 1 base and the J gene lost 2 bases, with 12 bases spanning the gap. Germline V gene lookup returns CDR1 SGHTA and CDR2 FQGTGA. This CDR3 spans 16 amino acids. The CDR3 bases are TGTGCCAGCAGCTTAAACGGCGGGGAAACCTACAATGAGCAGTTCTTC. Translation: CASSLNGGETYNEQFF.

CDR3 coding DNA: TGCAGTGTTCCTGACAGGGTCGTCAATCAGCCCCAGCATTTT. The encoded protein is CSVPDRVVNQPQHF. The gene calls are TRBV20-1 and TRBJ1-5, with 7 bases fitting TRBD1. The CDR3 length is 14 residues. Trimming cost V 7 bases and J 3 bases; bases outside gene matches: 9. Germline V gene data show CDR1 as DFQATT and CDR2 as SNEGSKA (reference sequence).

This clonotype has more than one count but fewer than ten. The chain joins TRBV7-9 to TRBJ1-2; TRBD1 agrees at 8 bases. This CDR3 contains 14 residues. Per the germline V gene, CDR1 is SEHNR and CDR2 is FQNEAQ (reference sequence). The junction had 5 bases not matched to a gene; V was cut back by 3 bases and J by 5 bases. CDR3 in amino acids: CASSLTGEAYGYTF. CDR3 nucleotides: TGTGCCAGCAGCTTGACAGGGGAAGCATATGGCTACACCTTC.

This clonotype was observed at least ten times. V is TRBV11-2 and J is TRBJ1-1; TRBD1 agrees at 7 bases. This CDR3 has 15 amino acids. J was trimmed by 3 bases and V by 4 bases; bases with no gene match: 8. The germline CDR1 and CDR2 sequences are SGHAT and FQNNGV. CDR3 DNA sequence: TGTGCCAGCAGCTCATACAGGGGCCCTGACACTGAAGCTTTCTTT. Translation gives CASSSYRGPDTEAFF.